This TCR beta chain was captured by sequencing in a study of pediatric ulcerative colitis. Broader study findings: Blood-rectal clonal overlap within each person was significantly higher in ulcerative colitis patients than controls.

This clone was seen a single time. The antigen is unknown. The length of the CDR3 is 14 residues. Germline V gene lookup returns CDR1 LNHDA and CDR2 SQIVND (reference sequence). The V end lost 3 bases, the J end lost 10 bases, and 16 bases lay between the germline ends. TCRdb's copy holds only in-frame clones and misses some; the assay was immunoSEQ multiplex PCR. This table has around 34,000 clones, about 81% appearing once. During colonoscopy, one to two rectal pinch biopsies were collected. The chain is built from TRBV19 and TRBJ2-1, with D possibly called TRBD1 or TRBD2 (5 bases each). The sequenced sample consisted of gut tissue. This receptor was identified in a boy aged 5-17 years with mild ulcerative colitis. CDR3 sequence (DNA): TGTGCCAGTAGTATTTTAGGGGCGTCGGGAGAGCAGTTCTTC. This gives the protein CASSILGASGEQFF.